The 20 T cell receptor beta chains presented below share a single source sample, sequenced in a study of control samples from healthy donors and cancer patients (TCRdb year 2020). The library was obtained by the immunoSEQ multiplex PCR assay. TCRdb re-hosts the immuneACCESS table, in-frame sequences only. Its copies lack some clones; in the studies checked, an unresolved V gene accounts for under half of them, and the cause for the rest is not known. The sample table holds around 89,000 clones, of which roughly four fifths were seen once. The top ten clones comprise around 10% of the sample. The source material was blood. These TCRs come from a woman aged 55-70 years in good health.

The chain combines TRBV11-2 with TRBJ2-1, with D possibly matching TRBD2 (6 bases). CDR3 length: 15 amino acids. The ends were cut back, 0 bases at V and 7 bases at J, with 13 bases in the middle. From germline, CDR1 is SGHAT and CDR2 FQNNGV. The CDR3 spells CASSLEPGVRNEQFF. CDR3 DNA: TGTGCCAGCAGCTTAGAGCCGGGAGTCCGGAATGAGCAGTTCTTC.

The V and J genes are TRBV5-4 and TRBJ2-1; TRBD2 agrees at 8 bases. The CDR3 contains 15 residues. The germline V gene has CDR1 SGHNT and CDR2 YYREEE (reference sequence). With V trimmed by 0 bases and J by 6 bases, 5 bases remained unmatched. CDR3 sequence reads: CASSLAGAGANEQFF. DNA of the CDR3: TGTGCCAGCAGCTTGGCAGGAGCGGGGGCCAATGAGCAGTTCTTC.

A few counts support this clone. The chain combines TRBV7-9 with TRBJ2-6, with D perhaps TRBD1 or TRBD2 (5 bases each). Per the germline V gene, CDR1 is SEHNR and CDR2 is FQNEAQ (reference sequence). The ends were cut back, 9 bases at V and 2 bases at J, with 20 bases in the middle. CDR3 length: 17 amino acids. CDR3 sequence reads: CASGGSGSSTGANVLTF. The DNA for the CDR3 is TGTGCCAGTGGGGGATCAGGGTCGAGCACTGGGGCCAACGTCCTGACTTTC.

The V gene is TRBV5-1, the J gene TRBJ2-2; 10 nucleotides line up with TRBD2. Germline CDR1 SGHRS, CDR2 YFSETQ. V lost 4 bases, J lost 1 base, and 4 bases stayed unmatched. The CDR3 has 16 residues. The DNA for the CDR3 is TGCGCCAGCAGCGTAGGACTAGCGGTGAACACCGGGGAGCTGTTTTTT. Its protein is CASSVGLAVNTGELFF.

The gene calls are TRBV18 and TRBJ1-4, with D unresolved. CDR3 size: 14 residues. Trimming removed 3 bases at V and 0 bases at J, with 5 bases between. CDR1 and CDR2 from the germline V gene are KGHSH and LQKENI. The CDR3: CASSPLATNEKLFF. The CDR3 nucleotides are TGTGCCAGCTCACCCCTTGCAACTAATGAAAAACTGTTTTTT.

This clone was observed a single time. This rearrangement joins TRBV5-1 to TRBJ2-3; 13 bases fit TRBD2. V lost 3 bases to trimming and J lost 2 bases; unmatched junction nucleotides: 3. Germline lookup yields CDR1 SGHRS and CDR2 YFSETQ. This CDR3 is built from 16 residues. CDR3 protein: CASSSLAGGPTDTQYF. The CDR3, as DNA: TGCGCCAGCAGCTCACTAGCGGGGGGGCCCACAGATACGCAGTATTTT.

This rearrangement joins TRBV28 to TRBJ1-2; D is unclear. The CDR3 covers 15 residues. The V gene lost 4 bases and the J gene lost 4 bases, with 16 bases spanning the gap. The germline CDR1 and CDR2 sequences are MDHEN and SYDVKM. As DNA, the CDR3 is TGTGCCAGCAGTTGTGAGGTGAAGCCATTCTATGGCTACACCTTC. It translates to CASSCEVKPFYGYTF.

This chain joins TRBV20-1 and TRBJ2-1; D possibly uses TRBD1 or TRBD2 (6 bases each). Germline V gene sequence: CDR1 DFQATT, CDR2 SNEGSKA (reference sequence). This CDR3 contains 13 residues. V was shortened by 3 bases and J by 9 bases, with 15 bases between the two germline ends. CDR3 sequence (DNA): TGCAGTGCTAGTTTCCGGGGGCTCCCTGAGCAGTTCTTC. Its protein is CSASFRGLPEQFF.

This sequence joins TRBV10-2 and TRBJ1-2; D perhaps matches TRBD1 (6 bases). The germline V and J ends were trimmed by 3 bases and 5 bases, with 16 bases remaining between them. In germline, CDR1 is WSHSY, CDR2 SAAADI. This CDR3 spans 15 amino acids. CDR3 sequence: CASSDRGLSFYGYTF. The CDR3 coding sequence is TGCGCCAGCAGTGACAGGGGATTAAGCTTTTATGGCTACACCTTC.

This rearrangement joins TRBV6-2 or TRBV6-3 to TRBJ1-2; D gene uncertain. Looked up from germline, CDR1 is MNHEY and CDR2 is SVGEGT. This CDR3 contains 15 residues. V was clipped by 4 bases and J by 0 bases, with 12 bases between them. CDR3 in amino acids: CASSFLLDPNYGYTF. The DNA for the CDR3 is TGTGCCAGCAGTTTCCTACTTGACCCTAACTATGGCTACACCTTC.

The rearrangement uses TRBV12-3 or TRBV12-4 and TRBJ1-5; no clear D gene. V lost 3 bases and J 2 bases, leaving 2 bases between the germline ends. The CDR3 is 12 amino acids. The CDR3 region is CASSLGNQPQHF. The CDR3 DNA reads TGTGCCAGCAGTTTGGGCAATCAGCCCCAGCATTTT.

The genes are TRBV13 and TRBJ2-7; 7 bases align to TRBD2. V gave up 1 base and J gave up 3 bases; unmatched junction bases: 6. The germline V gene encodes CDR1 PRHDT and CDR2 FYEKMQ (reference sequence). The CDR3 loop spans 15 amino acids. DNA for the CDR3: TGTGCCAGCAGCTTAGAGGGAGGGCCCCTCTACGAGCAGTACTTC. It specifies CASSLEGGPLYEQYF.

Concerning this clone: Other DNA sequences in the same sample also yield this CDR3. This chain connects TRBV28 to TRBJ1-5; D not resolved. This CDR3 contains 12 residues. Trimming took 7 bases from V and 2 from J, leaving 6 bases between them. Germline V lookup: CDR1 MDHEN, CDR2 SYDVKM. This CDR3 is CASTGGNQPQHF. The CDR3 DNA is TGTGCCAGCACAGGCGGCAATCAGCCCCAGCATTTT.

The chain has TRBV28 and TRBJ2-2; D possibly corresponds to TRBD1 (5 bases). Germline V gene sequence: CDR1 MDHEN, CDR2 SYDVKM. The V and J ends lost 6 bases and 5 bases respectively, with 13 bases between them. The CDR3 spans 14 residues. The CDR3 DNA is TGTGCCAGCAGGGACACCTTGAGAACCGGGGAGCTGTTTTTT. The encoded protein is CASRDTLRTGELFF.

This clone was counted between two and nine times. J is TRBJ2-7 and V is TRBV28; the match to TRBD1 covers 7 bases. Losses at the gene ends were 7 bases for V and 3 bases for J; bases not matched to a gene: 18. Germline values: CDR1 MDHEN, CDR2 SYDVKM. The length of the CDR3 is 17 residues. This CDR3 reads CASTYRDSRLRVYEQYF. Here the CDR3 DNA reads TGTGCCAGCACCTACCGGGACAGCCGTCTCCGGGTCTACGAGCAGTACTTC.

The CDR3 sequence is CASSQDQLAGTDTQYF. The DNA of the CDR3 is TGTGCCAGCAGCCAAGATCAGTTAGCGGGTACAGATACGCAGTATTTT. This chain uses TRBV4-2 with TRBJ2-3; 7 bases match TRBD2. The CDR3 runs 16 residues. V lost 0 bases, J lost 3 bases, and 6 bases stayed unmatched. Germline lookup yields CDR1 LGHNA and CDR2 YNFKEQ.

The chain carries TRBV19 and TRBJ1-1; D remains unclear. Germline CDR1 and CDR2: LNHDA and SQIVND (reference sequence). The CDR3 has 14 amino acids. V was clipped by 3 bases and J by 0 bases, with 8 bases between them. The CDR3 sequence: CASSMGILNTEAFF. The CDR3 coding sequence is TGTGCCAGTAGTATGGGGATCTTGAACACTGAAGCTTTCTTT.

Only one count was recorded for this clone. V and J are TRBV12-5 and TRBJ2-2; no clear D gene. The germline V and J ends were trimmed by 5 bases and 2 bases, with 6 bases remaining between them. CDR1 is LGHNT and CDR2 is FRNRAP in the germline V gene. The CDR3 sequence is 13 residues long. The CDR3, as DNA: TGTGCTAGTGGTAAACCAAACACCGGGGAGCTGTTTTTT. Translating gives CASGKPNTGELFF.

V usage is TRBV18 and J usage is TRBJ2-7; perhaps TRBD1 as D (5 bases). The CDR3 is 15 residues long. Trimming shortened V by 0 bases and J by 2 bases, and 11 bases separated the two germline ends. The germline CDR1 and CDR2 sequences are KGHSH and LQKENI. The CDR3 is CASSPPTTGTYEQYF. DNA for the CDR3: TGTGCCAGCTCACCACCGACAACAGGTACCTACGAGCAGTACTTC.

The chain has TRBV27 and TRBJ1-6; the D gene is possibly TRBD1 (5 bases). The V end lost 5 bases, the J end lost 10 bases, and 30 bases lay between the germline ends. Germline V CDR1 and CDR2: MNHEY, SMNVEV (reference sequence). The CDR3 runs to 19 residues. CDR3 bases: TGTGCCAGCAGTACAAAGCCCGGTTCGTGGTCAGGGCGACGGTCACCCCTCCACTTT. Its protein is CASSTKPGSWSGRRSPLHF.